This T cell receptor beta chain was obtained from a study of T cell repertoires in cytomegalovirus infection. Trimming left V 5 bases short and J 13 bases short, with 17 bases between. Looked up from germline, CDR1 is SGHTA and CDR2 is FQGNSA. This CDR3 contains 12 residues. Whole-study results and caveats: The cumulative frequency of public TCR beta families identified carriers of CMV plus the relevant HLA.

This clonotype was detected ten times or more. No antigen is known for it. TCRdb re-analysed the reads in MiXCR, keeping a single row per CDR3 protein. This sample has hundreds of thousands of distinct CDR3 sequences, with roughly a third found just once. This chain uses TRBV7-2 with TRBJ1-2; the D is unclear. This specimen consisted of cultured PBMCs, obtained from culture after CMV antigen stimulation. The receptor's source is a human donor in good health (CMV status not recorded). Some clones in this sample may be carry-over from other donors' samples. For the CDR3, the DNA is TGTGCCAGCAGCCCCCTCGCCCGGGATATCACCTTC. Protein product: CASSPLARDITF.